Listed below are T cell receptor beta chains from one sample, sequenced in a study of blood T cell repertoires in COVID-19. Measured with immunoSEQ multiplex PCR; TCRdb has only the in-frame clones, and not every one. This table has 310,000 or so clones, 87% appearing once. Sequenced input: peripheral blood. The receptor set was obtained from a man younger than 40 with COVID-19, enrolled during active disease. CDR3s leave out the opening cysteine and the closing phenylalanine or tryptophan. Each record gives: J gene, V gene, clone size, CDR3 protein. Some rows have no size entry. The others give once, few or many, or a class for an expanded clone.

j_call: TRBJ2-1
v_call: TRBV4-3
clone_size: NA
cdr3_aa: ASSQDPAGVNEQF

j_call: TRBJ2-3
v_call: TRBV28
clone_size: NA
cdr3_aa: ASSLPSGEDTQY

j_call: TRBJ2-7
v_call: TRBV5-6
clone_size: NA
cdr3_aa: ASSLILAEYEQY

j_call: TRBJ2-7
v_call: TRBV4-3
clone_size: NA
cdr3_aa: ASSQAQGYEQY

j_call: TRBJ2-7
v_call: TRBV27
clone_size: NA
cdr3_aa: ASSLGRSYEQY

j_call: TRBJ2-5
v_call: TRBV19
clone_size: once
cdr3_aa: ASSPLRGSQETQY

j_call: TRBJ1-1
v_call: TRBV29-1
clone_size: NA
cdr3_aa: SVAIFAGQGNTEAF

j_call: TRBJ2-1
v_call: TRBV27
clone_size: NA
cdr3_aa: ASSDRGQVTEQF

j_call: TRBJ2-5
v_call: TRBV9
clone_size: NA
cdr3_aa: ASSAGGQETQY

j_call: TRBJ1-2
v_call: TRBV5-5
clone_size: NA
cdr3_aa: ASSSPNRDRGNYGYT

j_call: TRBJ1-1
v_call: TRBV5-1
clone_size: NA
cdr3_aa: ASSLDRGREAF

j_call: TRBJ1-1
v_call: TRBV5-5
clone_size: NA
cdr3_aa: ASSFPGNTEAF

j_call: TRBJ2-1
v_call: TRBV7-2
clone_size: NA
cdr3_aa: ASSLVPAGVTSYNEQF

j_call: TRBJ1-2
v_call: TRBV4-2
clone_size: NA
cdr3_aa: ASSQERQGLSYGYT

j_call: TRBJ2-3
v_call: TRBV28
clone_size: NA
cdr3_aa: ASSLMTGTTDTQY

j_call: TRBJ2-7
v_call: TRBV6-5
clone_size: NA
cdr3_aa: ASSYSWTSSYEQY

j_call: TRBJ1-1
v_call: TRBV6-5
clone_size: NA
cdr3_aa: ASSYSRVGRGAF

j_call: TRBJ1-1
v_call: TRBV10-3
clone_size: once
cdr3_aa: AISPGQWPGGAF

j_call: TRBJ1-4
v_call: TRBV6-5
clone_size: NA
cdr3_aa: ASSYSPRGPEKLF

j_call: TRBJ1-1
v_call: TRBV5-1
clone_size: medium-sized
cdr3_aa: ASSFHRDVPEAF

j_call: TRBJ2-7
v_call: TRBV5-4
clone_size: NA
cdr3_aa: ASSTGLAGYEQY

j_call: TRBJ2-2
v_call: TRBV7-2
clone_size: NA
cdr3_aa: ASRPPGVNTGELF

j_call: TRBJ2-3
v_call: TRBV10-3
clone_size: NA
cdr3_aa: AISEGEGLAWDTQY

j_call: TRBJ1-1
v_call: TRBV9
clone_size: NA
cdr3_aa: ASSVSGQNTEAF

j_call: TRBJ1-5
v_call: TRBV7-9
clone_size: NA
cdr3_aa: ASSRYGQANQPQH

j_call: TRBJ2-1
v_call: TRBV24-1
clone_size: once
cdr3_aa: ATSDRLGGAYNEQF

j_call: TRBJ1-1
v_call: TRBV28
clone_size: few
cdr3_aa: ASSFPLMTGSGTEAF

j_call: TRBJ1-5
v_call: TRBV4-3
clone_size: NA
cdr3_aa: ASSPEAGQGGQPQH

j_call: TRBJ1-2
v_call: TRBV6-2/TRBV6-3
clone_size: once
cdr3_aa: ASSSADSLYGYT

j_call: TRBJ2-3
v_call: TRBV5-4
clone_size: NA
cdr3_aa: ASTRGGTGSTDTQY

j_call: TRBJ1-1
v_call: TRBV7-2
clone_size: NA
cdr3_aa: ASSLEGVARVNTEAF

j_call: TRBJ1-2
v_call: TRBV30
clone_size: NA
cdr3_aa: ARHGTGSYGYT

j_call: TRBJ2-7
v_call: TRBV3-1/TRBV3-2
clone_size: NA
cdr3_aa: ASSQEGCGQAYEQY

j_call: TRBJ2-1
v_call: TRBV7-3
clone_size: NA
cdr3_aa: ASSPRQGSNEQF